This T cell receptor beta chain was captured by sequencing in a study of blood T cell repertoires in COVID-19. Overall study context: The United States, Italy and Spain supplied acute and convalescent COVID-19 samples. PBMCs, B-cell-depleted T cells, or T cells provided the cDNA or gDNA that made up the material.

In the original analysis: Estimated nucleated cell counts came from reference gene primer amplification. Sequencing used immunoSEQ multiplex PCR; TCRdb keeps in-frame clones, though not all of them. V, J and clone size reflect that table, while D and trimming were determined from the DNA. The sample yields fewer than 130,000 clones, 82% seen once. Germline V gene data show CDR1 as SSHAT and CDR2 as FNYEAQ (reference sequence). The trim removed 3 bases at V and 6 bases at J, leaving 3 bases unmatched. CDR3 length: 13 amino acids. This clonotype was sampled from a woman aged 55-69 years with acute or convalescent COVID-19. The sample consisted of peripheral blood. This rearrangement joins TRBV7-7 to TRBJ2-7; 9 positions match TRBD1. The DNA for the CDR3 is TGTGCCAGCAGCTTCGGGACAGGGCGCGAGCAGTACTTC. Translated, it gives CASSFGTGREQYF.